The 16 T cell receptor beta chains listed next were all sequenced from one sample in a study of blood T cell repertoires in COVID-19. Profiled with immunoSEQ multiplex PCR; TCRdb holds only in-frame clones, not every one. The table includes 250,000 to 400,000 clones, around 90% detected once. The sequenced material came from PBMCs or T cells enriched from blood (not recorded which). Receptor source: a man in his 60s who had recovered from COVID-19.

This rearrangement joins TRBV18 to TRBJ2-7, with TRBD2 identical over 15 bases. After removal of 2 bases from V and 6 bases from J, the junction contained 8 bases not matched to a gene. CDR1 and CDR2 from the germline V gene are KGHSH and LQKENI. The length of the CDR3 is 17 residues. The chain's CDR3 is CASSPGGLAGGTGEQYF. The CDR3 nucleotides read TGTGCCAGCTCACCAGGAGGACTAGCGGGGGGGACAGGCGAGCAGTACTTC.

J is TRBJ1-5 and V is TRBV2; TRBD1 matches 8 bases. The CDR3 is made up of 14 amino acids. CDR1 is SNHLY, CDR2 FYNNEI, per germline. The trim removed 4 bases at V and 6 bases at J, leaving 5 bases unmatched. CDR3 DNA sequence: TGTGCCAGCAGTGGACAGGGGCGCCGTCAGCCCCAGCATTTT. Translation gives CASSGQGRRQPQHF.

This chain links TRBV27 with TRBJ2-1; 9 bases map to TRBD2. With V trimmed by 6 bases and J by 7 bases, 7 bases remained unmatched. The CDR3 is 14 residues long. Germline V gene data show CDR1 as MNHEY and CDR2 as SMNVEV (reference sequence). CDR3 region: CASSVLAGRNEQFF. Here the CDR3 DNA reads TGTGCCAGCAGCGTACTAGCGGGTAGGAATGAGCAGTTCTTC.

This chain uses TRBV7-6 with TRBJ2-7; TRBD2 matches 13 bases. CDR3 length: 16 amino acids. Germline V gives CDR1 SGHVS, CDR2 FNYEAQ. V lost 5 bases to trimming and J lost 1 base; unmatched junction nucleotides: 5. The DNA for the CDR3 is TGTGCCAGCAGCCTAGGGACTAGCGGGGCGTCCTACGAGCAGTACTTC. Amino acid sequence: CASSLGTSGASYEQYF. The full variable domain, its missing parts supplied by reference TRBV7-6 and TRBJ2-7, is GAGVSQSPRYKVTKRGQDVALRCDPISGHVSLYWYRQALGQGPEFLTYFNYEAQQDKSGLPNDRFSAERPEGSISTLTIQRTEQRDSAMYRCASSLGTSGASYEQYFGPGTRLTVT.

The V and J genes are TRBV5-6 and TRBJ2-1, with D unresolved. Germline V gene lookup returns CDR1 SGHDT and CDR2 YYEEEE. The CDR3 spans 12 residues. Trimming shortened V by 4 bases and J by 14 bases, and 16 bases separated the two germline ends. CDR3 sequence: CASSTVYAVEFF. CDR3 in DNA: TGTGCCAGCAGCACCGTCTACGCGGTGGAGTTCTTC.

V usage is TRBV14 and J usage is TRBJ1-4; D unresolved. CDR3 length: 17 residues. Germline V gene lookup returns CDR1 SGHDN and CDR2 FVKESK. Deletions cut 1 base from V and 2 bases from J, with 14 bases between. CDR3 DNA: TGTGCCAGCAGCCAAGCCCGGGGAGGGTCGACTAATGAAAAACTGTTTTTT. Its protein is CASSQARGGSTNEKLFF.

The chain joins TRBV11-2 to TRBJ2-1; TRBD2 agrees at 12 bases. This CDR3 contains 16 residues. Looked up from germline, CDR1 is SGHAT and CDR2 is FQNNGV. The J segment lost 5 bases and the V segment lost 5 bases, leaving 7 bases of the junction unmatched. The CDR3 reads CASSQGGLAGNNEQFF. CDR3 nucleotides: TGTGCCAGCAGCCAGGGCGGACTAGCGGGGAACAATGAGCAGTTCTTC.

The chain recombines TRBV7-2 with TRBJ2-7, with TRBD1 matching over 8 bases. CDR1 and CDR2 from the germline V gene are SGHTA and FQGNSA. V lost 5 bases to trimming and J lost 4 bases; unmatched junction nucleotides: 7. This CDR3 has 14 residues. The CDR3 DNA sequence: TGTGCCAGCAGCGACAGGGGAAAAAGGTACGAGCAGTACTTC. Protein: CASSDRGKRYEQYF. Drawing the rest from reference TRBV7-2 and TRBJ2-7, the complete variable domain is GAGVSQSPSNKVTEKGKDVELRCDPISGHTALYWYRQSLGQGLEFLIYFQGNSAPDKSGLPSDRFSAERTGGSVSTLTIQRTQQEDSAVYLCASSDRGKRYEQYFGPGTRLTVT.

The chain recombines TRBV4-1 with TRBJ1-1; 7 bases are shared with TRBD1. CDR3 size: 16 residues. Germline CDR1 is MGHRA and CDR2 is YSYEKL. Trimming removed 0 bases from V and 6 bases from J; junction bases left unmatched: 10. As DNA, the CDR3 is TGCGCCAGCAGCCAAGAGAGCGCACCAGGGGGACCTGAAGCTTTCTTT. It encodes CASSQESAPGGPEAFF.

The CDR3 here is CASSLVDAPLHF. The CDR3, as DNA: TGTGCCAGCAGCTTAGTAGATGCACCCCTCCACTTT. This sequence joins TRBV7-9 and TRBJ1-6; no clear D. The CDR3 spans 12 residues. V lost 1 base to trimming and J lost 11 bases, with 6 bases between them. Germline CDR1 SEHNR, CDR2 FQNEAQ (reference sequence).

The chain recombines TRBV30 with TRBJ2-7; 8 bases agree with TRBD1. CDR1 and CDR2 (germline): GTSNPN, SVGIG (reference sequence). This CDR3 spans 14 amino acids. V shed 2 bases and J 3 bases; nucleotides not matched to a gene: 6. In DNA, the CDR3 is TGTGCCTGGAGTCATGGGACAGGCCACTACGAGCAGTACTTC. This gives the protein CAWSHGTGHYEQYF.

The V call is TRBV7-8, the J call TRBJ1-1, with D maybe TRBD1 (6 bases). V was shortened by 4 bases and J by 4 bases, with 13 bases between the two germline ends. The CDR3 totals 14 residues. The V gene's germline CDR1 is SGHVS and CDR2 FQNEAQ. The CDR3: CASSYREGVTEAFF. For the CDR3, the DNA is TGTGCCAGCAGCTACAGGGAAGGAGTCACTGAAGCTTTCTTT.

The count of this clone is one. V and J are TRBV7-8 and TRBJ2-3; 7 nucleotides align to TRBD2. Germline CDR1 reads SGHVS; CDR2 reads FQNEAQ. The V and J ends lost 1 base and 1 base, in that order; junction bases with no gene match: 5. CDR3 length: 16 amino acids. CDR3 sequence (DNA): TGTGCCAGCAGCTTAGTTGAGACTAGCCGCACAGATACGCAGTATTTT. This translates into CASSLVETSRTDTQYF.

The chain combines TRBV19 with TRBJ1-3, with D possibly matching TRBD1 (5 bases). Germline V gene data show CDR1 as LNHDA and CDR2 as SQIVND (reference sequence). The ends were cut back, 6 bases at V and 0 bases at J, with 12 bases in the middle. The CDR3 runs 15 residues. CDR3: CASRKTGRSGNTIYF. CDR3 in DNA: TGTGCCAGTAGAAAAACAGGTCGCTCTGGAAACACCATATATTTT.

V gene TRBV9 combines with J gene TRBJ1-1; D not certain. The CDR3 covers 13 residues. Per germline, CDR1 SGDLS and CDR2 YYNGEE. The ends were cut back, 6 bases at V and 6 bases at J, with 15 bases in the middle. The CDR3 loop is CASNFDGRAEAFF. CDR3 bases: TGTGCCAGCAACTTCGATGGGAGGGCTGAAGCTTTCTTT.

The chain combines TRBV11-2 with TRBJ2-1, with 9 nucleotides matching TRBD1. J was trimmed by 11 bases and V by 5 bases; bases with no gene match: 10. Germline CDR1 SGHAT, CDR2 FQNNGV. The CDR3 contains 14 residues. The CDR3 reads CASSPGQGIFKQFF. The CDR3 DNA follows: TGTGCCAGCAGCCCGGGACAGGGTATCTTTAAGCAGTTCTTC. The whole variable domain, filled in from reference TRBV11-2 and TRBJ2-1, reads EAGVAQSPRYKIIEKRQSVAFWCNPISGHATLYWYQQILGQGPKLLIQFQNNGVVDDSQLPKDRFSAERLKGVDSTLKIQPAKLEDSAVYLCASSPGQGIFKQFFGPGTRLTVL.